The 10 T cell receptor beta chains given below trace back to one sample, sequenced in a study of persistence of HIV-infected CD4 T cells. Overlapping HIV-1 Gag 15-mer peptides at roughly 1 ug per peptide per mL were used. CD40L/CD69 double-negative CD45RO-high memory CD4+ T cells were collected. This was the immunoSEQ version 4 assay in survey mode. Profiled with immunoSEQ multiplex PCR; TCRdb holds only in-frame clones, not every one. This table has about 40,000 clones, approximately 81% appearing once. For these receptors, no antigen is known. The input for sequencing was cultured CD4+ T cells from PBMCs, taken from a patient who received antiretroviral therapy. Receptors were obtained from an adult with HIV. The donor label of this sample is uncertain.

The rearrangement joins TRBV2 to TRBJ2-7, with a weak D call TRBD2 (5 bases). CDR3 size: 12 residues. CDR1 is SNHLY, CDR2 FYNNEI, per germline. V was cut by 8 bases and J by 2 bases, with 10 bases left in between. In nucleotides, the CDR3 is TGTGCCAGCCACGGGGAGCCCTACGAGCAGTACTTC. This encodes CASHGEPYEQYF.

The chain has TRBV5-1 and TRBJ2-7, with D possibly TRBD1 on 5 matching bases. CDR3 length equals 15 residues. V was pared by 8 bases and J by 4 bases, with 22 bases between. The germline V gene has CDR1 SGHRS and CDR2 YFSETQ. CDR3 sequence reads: CASSPFAAGKYEQYF. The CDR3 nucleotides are TGCGCCAGTTCTCCCTTTGCGGCAGGGAAGTACGAGCAGTACTTC. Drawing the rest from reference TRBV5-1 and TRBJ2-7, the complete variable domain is KAGVTQTPRYLIKTRGQQVTLSCSPISGHRSVSWYQQTPGQGLQFLFEYFSETQRNKGNFPGRFSGRQFSNSRSEMNVSTLELGDSALYLCASSPFAAGKYEQYFGPGTRLTVT.

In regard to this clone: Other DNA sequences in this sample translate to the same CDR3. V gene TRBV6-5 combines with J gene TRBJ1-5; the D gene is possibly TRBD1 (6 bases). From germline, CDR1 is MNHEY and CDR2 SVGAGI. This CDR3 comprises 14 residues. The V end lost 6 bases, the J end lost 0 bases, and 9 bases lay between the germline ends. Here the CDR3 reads CASRRGDSNQPQHF. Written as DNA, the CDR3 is TGTGCCAGCAGGAGGGGGGATAGCAATCAGCCCCAGCATTTT.

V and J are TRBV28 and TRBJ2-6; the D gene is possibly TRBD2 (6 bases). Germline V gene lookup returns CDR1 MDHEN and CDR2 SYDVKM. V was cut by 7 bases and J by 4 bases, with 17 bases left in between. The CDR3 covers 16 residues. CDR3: CASTGTAPEGANVLTF. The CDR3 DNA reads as TGTGCCAGCACGGGGACTGCCCCCGAGGGGGCCAACGTCCTGACTTTC.

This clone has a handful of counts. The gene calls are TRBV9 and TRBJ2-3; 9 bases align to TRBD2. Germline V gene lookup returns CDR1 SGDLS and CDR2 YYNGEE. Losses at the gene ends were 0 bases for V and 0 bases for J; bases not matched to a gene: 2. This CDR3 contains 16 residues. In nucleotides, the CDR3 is TGTGCCAGCAGCGTAGGAGCGGGGGGTAGCACAGATACGCAGTATTTT. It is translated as CASSVGAGGSTDTQYF.

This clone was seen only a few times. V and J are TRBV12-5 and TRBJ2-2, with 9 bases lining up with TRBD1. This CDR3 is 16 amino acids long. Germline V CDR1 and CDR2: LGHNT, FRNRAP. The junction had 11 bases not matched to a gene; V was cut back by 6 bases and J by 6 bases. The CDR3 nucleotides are TGTGCTAGTGGCTCCGGGACAGGGATTGTAGCCGGGGAGCTGTTTTTT. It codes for CASGSGTGIVAGELFF.

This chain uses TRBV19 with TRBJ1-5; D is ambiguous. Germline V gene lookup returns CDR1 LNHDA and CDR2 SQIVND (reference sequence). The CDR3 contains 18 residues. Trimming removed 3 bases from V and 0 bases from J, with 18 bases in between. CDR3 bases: TGTGCCAGTAGTATGTTTCGAATGGCAGAATATAGCAATCAGCCCCAGCATTTT. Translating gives CASSMFRMAEYSNQPQHF.

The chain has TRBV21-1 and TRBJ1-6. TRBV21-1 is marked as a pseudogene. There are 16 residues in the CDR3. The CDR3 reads CASSKRGGGLDSPLHF. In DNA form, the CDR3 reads TGTGCCAGCAGCAAACGGGGGGGAGGATTGGATTCACCCCTCCACTTT.

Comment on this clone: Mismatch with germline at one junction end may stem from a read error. CDR3 in amino acids: CASSSSGANVLTF. The CDR3, as DNA: TGTGCCAGCAGTAGCTCTGGGGCCAACGTCCTGACTTTC. The J gene is TRBJ2-6, the V gene TRBV19; D call uncertain. From germline, CDR1 is LNHDA and CDR2 SQIVND (reference sequence). The CDR3 is 13 residues long.

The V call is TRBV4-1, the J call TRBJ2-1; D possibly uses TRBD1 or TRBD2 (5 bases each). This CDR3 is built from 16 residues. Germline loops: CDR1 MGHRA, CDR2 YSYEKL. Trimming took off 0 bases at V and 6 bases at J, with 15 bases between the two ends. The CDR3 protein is CASSQDIGTRSNEQFF. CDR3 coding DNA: TGCGCCAGCAGCCAAGATATCGGGACCCGTAGCAATGAGCAGTTCTTC.